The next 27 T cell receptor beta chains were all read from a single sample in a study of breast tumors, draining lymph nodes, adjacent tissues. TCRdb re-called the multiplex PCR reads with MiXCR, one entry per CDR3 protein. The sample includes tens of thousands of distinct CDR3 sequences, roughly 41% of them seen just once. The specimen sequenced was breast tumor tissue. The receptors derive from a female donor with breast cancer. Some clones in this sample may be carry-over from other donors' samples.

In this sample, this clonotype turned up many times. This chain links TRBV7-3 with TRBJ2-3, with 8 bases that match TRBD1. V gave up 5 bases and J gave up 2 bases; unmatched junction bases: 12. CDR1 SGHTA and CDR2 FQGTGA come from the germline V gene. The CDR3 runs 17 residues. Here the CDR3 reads CASSPRGRDRYTDTQYF. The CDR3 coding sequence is TGTGCCAGCAGCCCTCGCGGCCGGGACAGGTACACAGATACGCAGTATTTT.

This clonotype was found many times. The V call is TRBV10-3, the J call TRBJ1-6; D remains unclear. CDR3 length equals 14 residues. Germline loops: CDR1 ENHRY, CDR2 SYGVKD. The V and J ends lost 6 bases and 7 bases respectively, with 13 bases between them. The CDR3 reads CAIRDDPANSPLHF. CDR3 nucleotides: TGTGCCATCAGGGACGACCCTGCAAATTCACCCCTCCACTTT.

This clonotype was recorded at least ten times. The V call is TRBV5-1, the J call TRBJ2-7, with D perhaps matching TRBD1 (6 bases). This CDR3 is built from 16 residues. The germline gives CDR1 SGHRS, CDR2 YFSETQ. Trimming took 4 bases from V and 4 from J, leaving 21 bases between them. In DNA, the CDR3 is TGCGCCAGCAGCCAGGGGAGCGGAAATCAGAATTACGAGCAGTACTTC. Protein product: CASSQGSGNQNYEQYF.

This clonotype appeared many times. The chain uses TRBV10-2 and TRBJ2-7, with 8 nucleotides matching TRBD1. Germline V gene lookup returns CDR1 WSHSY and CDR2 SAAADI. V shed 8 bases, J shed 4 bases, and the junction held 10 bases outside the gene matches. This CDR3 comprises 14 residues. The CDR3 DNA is TGCGCCAGCCGGGCCGGACAGGGCATATACGAGCAGTACTTC. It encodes CASRAGQGIYEQYF.

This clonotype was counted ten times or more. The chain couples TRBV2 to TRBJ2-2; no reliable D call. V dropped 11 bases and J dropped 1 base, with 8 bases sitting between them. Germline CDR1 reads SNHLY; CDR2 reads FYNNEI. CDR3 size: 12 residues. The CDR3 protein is CAVTGNTGELFF. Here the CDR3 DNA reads TGTGCCGTCACCGGGAACACCGGGGAGCTGTTTTTT.

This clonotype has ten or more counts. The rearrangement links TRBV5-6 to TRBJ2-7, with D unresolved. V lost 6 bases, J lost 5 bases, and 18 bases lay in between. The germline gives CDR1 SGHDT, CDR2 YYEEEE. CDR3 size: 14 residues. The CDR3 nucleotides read TGTGCCAGCACTGTCCGGGTCCGACCCCACGAGCAGTACTTC. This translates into CASTVRVRPHEQYF. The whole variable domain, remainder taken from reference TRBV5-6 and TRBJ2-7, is DAGVTQSPTHLIKTRGQQVTLRCSPKSGHDTVSWYQQALGQGPQFIFQYYEEEERQRGNFPDRFSGHQFPNYSSELNVNALLLGDSALYLCASTVRVRPHEQYFGPGTRLTVT.

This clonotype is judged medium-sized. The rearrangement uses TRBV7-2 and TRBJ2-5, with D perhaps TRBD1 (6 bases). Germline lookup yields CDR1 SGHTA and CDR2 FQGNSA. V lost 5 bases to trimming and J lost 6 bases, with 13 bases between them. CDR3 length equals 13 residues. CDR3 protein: CASSPTGRQTQYF. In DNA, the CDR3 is TGTGCCAGCAGCCCTACAGGGCGGCAGACCCAGTACTTC.

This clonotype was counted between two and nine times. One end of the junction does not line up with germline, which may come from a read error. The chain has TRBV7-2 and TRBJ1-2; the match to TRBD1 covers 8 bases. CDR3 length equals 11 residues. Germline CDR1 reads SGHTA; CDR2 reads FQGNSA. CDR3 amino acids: CASSLRQGIRF. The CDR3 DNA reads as TGTGCCAGCAGCCTTCGACAGGGGATACGCTTC.

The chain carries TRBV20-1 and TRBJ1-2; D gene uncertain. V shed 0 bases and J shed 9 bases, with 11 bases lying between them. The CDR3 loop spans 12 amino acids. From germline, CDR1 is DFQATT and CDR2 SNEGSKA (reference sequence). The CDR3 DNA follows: TGCAGTGCTAGAGAGACCTTGACGAGCTACACCTTC. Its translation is CSARETLTSYTF.

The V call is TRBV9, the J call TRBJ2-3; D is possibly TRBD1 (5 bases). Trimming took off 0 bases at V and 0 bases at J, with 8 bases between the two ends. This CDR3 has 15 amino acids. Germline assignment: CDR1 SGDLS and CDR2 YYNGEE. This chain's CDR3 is CASSVVGLSTDTQYF. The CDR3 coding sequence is TGTGCCAGCAGCGTAGTGGGGCTGAGCACAGATACGCAGTATTTT.

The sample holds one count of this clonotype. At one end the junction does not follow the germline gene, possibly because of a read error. CDR3 loop: CASSHSPGKRGRNEQFF. The CDR3 coding sequence is TGTGCCAGCAGTCACTCCCCAGGAAAACGGGGTAGAAATGAGCAGTTCTTC. This rearrangement joins TRBV6-2 or TRBV6-3 to TRBJ2-1; D may be TRBD2 (5 bases). The germline V gene has CDR1 MNHEY and CDR2 SVGEGT. This CDR3 contains 17 residues.

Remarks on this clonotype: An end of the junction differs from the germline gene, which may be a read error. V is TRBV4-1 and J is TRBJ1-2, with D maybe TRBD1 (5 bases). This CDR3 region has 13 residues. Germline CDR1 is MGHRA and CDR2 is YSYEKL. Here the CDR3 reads CASRRLGDYGYTF. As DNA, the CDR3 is TGTGCCAGCAGAAGACTGGGGGACTATGGCTACACCTTC.

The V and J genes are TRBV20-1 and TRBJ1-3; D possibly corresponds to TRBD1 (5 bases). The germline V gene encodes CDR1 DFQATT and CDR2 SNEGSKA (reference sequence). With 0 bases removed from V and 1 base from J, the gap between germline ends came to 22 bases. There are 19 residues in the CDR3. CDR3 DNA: TGCAGTGCTAGAGATCTCACCCAGGGATGGCGGGGATCTGGAAACACCATATATTTT. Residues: CSARDLTQGWRGSGNTIYF.

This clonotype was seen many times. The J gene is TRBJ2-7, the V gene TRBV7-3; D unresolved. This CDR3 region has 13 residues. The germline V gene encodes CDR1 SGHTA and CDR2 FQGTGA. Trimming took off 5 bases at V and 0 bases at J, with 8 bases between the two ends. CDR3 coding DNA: TGTGCCAGCAGCCTCGATAGCTCCTACGAGCAGTACTTC. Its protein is CASSLDSSYEQYF. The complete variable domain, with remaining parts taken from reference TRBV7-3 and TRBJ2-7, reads GAGVSQTPSNKVTEKGKYVELRCDPISGHTALYWYRQSLGQGPEFLIYFQGTGAADDSGLPNDRFFAVRPEGSVSTLKIQRTERGDSAVYLCASSLDSSYEQYFGPGTRLTVT.

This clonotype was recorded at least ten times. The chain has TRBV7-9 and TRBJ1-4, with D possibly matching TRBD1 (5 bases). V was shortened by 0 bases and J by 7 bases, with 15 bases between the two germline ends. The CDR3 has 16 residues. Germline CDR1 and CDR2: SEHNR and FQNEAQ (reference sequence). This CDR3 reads CASSLAGQGLIEKLFF. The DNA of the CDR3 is TGTGCCAGCAGCTTAGCGGGGCAGGGTCTGATTGAAAAACTGTTTTTT.

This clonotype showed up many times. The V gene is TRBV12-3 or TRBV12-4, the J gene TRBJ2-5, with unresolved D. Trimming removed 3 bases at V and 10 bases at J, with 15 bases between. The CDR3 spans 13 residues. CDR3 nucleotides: TGTGCCAGCAGTTTCCGGGCTAGTTGGGGCCAGTACTTC. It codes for CASSFRASWGQYF.

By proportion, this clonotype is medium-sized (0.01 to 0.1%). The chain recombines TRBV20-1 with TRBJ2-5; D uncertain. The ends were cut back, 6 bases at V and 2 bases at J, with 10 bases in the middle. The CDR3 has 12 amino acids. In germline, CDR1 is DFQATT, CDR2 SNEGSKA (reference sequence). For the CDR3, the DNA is TGCAGTGCCCAAAGGCAGCAAGAGACCCAGTACTTC. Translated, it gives CSAQRQQETQYF.

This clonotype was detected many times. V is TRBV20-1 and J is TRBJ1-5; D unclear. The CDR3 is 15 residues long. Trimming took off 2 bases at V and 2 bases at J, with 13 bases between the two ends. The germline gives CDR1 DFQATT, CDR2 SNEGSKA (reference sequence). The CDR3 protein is CSARSGRRGNQPQHF. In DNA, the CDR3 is TGCAGTGCTAGATCGGGCAGAAGGGGCAATCAGCCCCAGCATTTT.

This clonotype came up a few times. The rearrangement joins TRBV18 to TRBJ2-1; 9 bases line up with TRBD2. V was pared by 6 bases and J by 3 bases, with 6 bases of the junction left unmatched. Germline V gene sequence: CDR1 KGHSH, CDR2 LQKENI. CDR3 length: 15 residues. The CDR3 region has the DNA TGTGCCAGCTCCCTCGGGACTAGCAGCTACAATGAGCAGTTCTTC. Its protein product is CASSLGTSSYNEQFF. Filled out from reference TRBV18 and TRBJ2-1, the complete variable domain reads NAGVMQNPRHLVRRRGQEARLRCSPMKGHSHVYWYRQLPEEGLKFMVYLQKENIIDESGMPKERFSAEFPKEGPSILRIQQVVRGDSAAYFCASSLGTSSYNEQFFGPGTRLTVL.

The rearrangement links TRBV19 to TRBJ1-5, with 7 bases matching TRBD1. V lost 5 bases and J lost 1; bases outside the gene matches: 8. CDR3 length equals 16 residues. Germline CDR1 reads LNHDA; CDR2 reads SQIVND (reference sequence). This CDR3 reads CASSHPDRASNQPQHF. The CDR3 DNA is TGTGCCAGTAGTCACCCCGACAGGGCAAGCAATCAGCCCCAGCATTTT.

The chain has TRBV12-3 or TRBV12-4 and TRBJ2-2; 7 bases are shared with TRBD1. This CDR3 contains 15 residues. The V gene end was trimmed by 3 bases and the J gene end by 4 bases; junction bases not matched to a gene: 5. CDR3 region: CASSLKGASTGELFF. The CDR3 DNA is TGTGCCAGCAGTTTGAAGGGGGCGAGCACCGGGGAGCTGTTTTTT.

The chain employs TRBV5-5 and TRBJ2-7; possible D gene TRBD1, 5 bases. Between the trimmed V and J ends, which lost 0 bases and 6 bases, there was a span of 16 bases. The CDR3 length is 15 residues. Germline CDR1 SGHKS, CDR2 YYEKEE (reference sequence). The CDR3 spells CASSLARTPRGEQYF. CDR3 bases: TGTGCCAGCAGCTTGGCCCGGACACCTAGGGGCGAGCAGTACTTC.

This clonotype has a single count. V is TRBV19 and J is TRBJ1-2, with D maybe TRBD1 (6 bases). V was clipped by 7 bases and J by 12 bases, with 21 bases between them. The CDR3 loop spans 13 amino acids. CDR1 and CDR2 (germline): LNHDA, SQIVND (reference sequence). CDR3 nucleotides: TGTGCCAGTAACGAGGACAGAATCTCTGGAAACACCTTC. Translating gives CASNEDRISGNTF. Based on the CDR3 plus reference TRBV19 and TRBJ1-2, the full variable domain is DGGITQSPKYLFRKEGQNVTLSCEQNLNHDAMYWYRQDPGQGLRLIYYSQIVNDFQKGDIAEGYSVSREKKESFPLTVTSAQKNPTAFYLCASNEDRISGNTFGSGTRLTVV.

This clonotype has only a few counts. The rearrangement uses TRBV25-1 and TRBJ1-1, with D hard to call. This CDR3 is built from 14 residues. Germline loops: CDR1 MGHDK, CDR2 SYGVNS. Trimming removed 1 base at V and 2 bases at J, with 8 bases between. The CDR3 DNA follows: TGTGCCAGCAGTGAATTTGCAGCTAACACTGAAGCTTTCTTT. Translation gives CASSEFAANTEAFF.

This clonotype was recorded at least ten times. This CDR3 reads CASRGDCNQPQHF. Here the CDR3 DNA reads TGTGCCAGTAGAGGGGACTGTAATCAGCCCCAGCATTTT. V and J are TRBV19 and TRBJ1-5, with D tentatively TRBD1 (5 bases). V was cut by 6 bases and J by 4 bases, with 10 bases left in between. The germline V gene encodes CDR1 LNHDA and CDR2 SQIVND (reference sequence). This CDR3 spans 13 amino acids.

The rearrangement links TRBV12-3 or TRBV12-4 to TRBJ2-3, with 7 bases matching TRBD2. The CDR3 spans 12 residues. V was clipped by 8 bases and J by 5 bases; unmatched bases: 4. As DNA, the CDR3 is TGTGCCAGCGGGGGAGGGCGAGATACGCAGTATTTT. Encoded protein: CASGGGRDTQYF.

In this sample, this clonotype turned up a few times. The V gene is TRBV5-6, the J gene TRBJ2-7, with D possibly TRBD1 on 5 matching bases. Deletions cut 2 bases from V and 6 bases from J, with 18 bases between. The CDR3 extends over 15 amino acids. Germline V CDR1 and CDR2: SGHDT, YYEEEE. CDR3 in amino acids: CASSLVGPGASEQYF. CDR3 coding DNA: TGTGCCAGCAGCTTAGTCGGACCTGGGGCCAGCGAGCAGTACTTC.